Listed here are 18 T cell receptor beta chains from one sample, sequenced in a study of T cell repertoires in cytomegalovirus infection. MiXCR was run by TCRdb on the reads, yielding one entry per CDR3 protein. This table has 75,000 to 100,000 distinct CDR3 sequences, approximately 46% appearing once. What these receptors recognize is not known. Specimen: CD8+ T cells from cultured PBMCs, collected from culture after CMV antigen stimulation. These receptors were obtained from a human donor in good health (CMV status not recorded). Some clones in this sample may be carry-over from other donors' samples.

The chain couples TRBV7-3 to TRBJ2-1; D is uncertain. The CDR3 length is 14 residues. The V gene lost 4 bases and the J gene lost 6 bases, with 13 bases spanning the gap. Germline CDR1 and CDR2: SGHTA and FQGTGA. CDR3 region: CASSSTHTVNEQFF. DNA for the CDR3: TGTGCCAGCAGCTCGACGCATACTGTCAATGAGCAGTTCTTC.

V gene TRBV27 combines with J gene TRBJ1-3, with 8 nucleotides matching TRBD1. CDR3 length: 16 amino acids. Germline trimming cut 6 bases from V and 0 bases from J; bases unmatched to any gene: 7. Germline V gene sequence: CDR1 MNHEY, CDR2 SMNVEV (reference sequence). CDR3 amino acids: CASRPGQATSGNTIYF. The CDR3 DNA follows: TGTGCCAGCAGACCGGGACAGGCGACCTCTGGAAACACCATATATTTT.

The chain is built from TRBV12-3 or TRBV12-4 and TRBJ1-1; TRBD1 is a possible D gene (5 bases). The CDR3 sequence is 15 residues long. V lost 3 bases and J 4 bases, leaving 15 bases between the germline ends. CDR3 sequence: CASSLTGALGTEAFF. The CDR3 bases are TGTGCCAGCAGTTTGACCGGGGCCTTGGGCACTGAAGCTTTCTTT.

The table lists this clonotype with a few counts. V is TRBV9 and J is TRBJ2-2, with 9 bases fitting TRBD2. After removal of 4 bases from V and 1 base from J, the junction contained 5 bases not matched to a gene. Germline V gene lookup returns CDR1 SGDLS and CDR2 YYNGEE. This CDR3 comprises 16 residues. CDR3 region: CASSPRLAENTGELFF. The CDR3 DNA reads TGTGCCAGCAGCCCCCGACTAGCGGAGAACACCGGGGAGCTGTTTTTT.

The sample holds a few counts of this clonotype. V is TRBV28 and J is TRBJ2-1; D perhaps matches TRBD1 (5 bases). The length of the CDR3 is 15 residues. Germline V gives CDR1 MDHEN, CDR2 SYDVKM. Trimming took 5 bases from V and 1 from J, leaving 12 bases between them. CDR3 nucleotide sequence: TGTGCCAGCAGTCCCGACAGTTCTTCCTACAATGAGCAGTTCTTC. Translated: CASSPDSSSYNEQFF.

The V gene is TRBV29-1, the J gene TRBJ2-2, with 10 bases lining up with TRBD1. Germline V gene data show CDR1 as SQVTM and CDR2 as ANQGSEA. The CDR3 totals 14 residues. J was trimmed by 5 bases and V by 6 bases; bases with no gene match: 6. CDR3 amino acids: CSVRDRGVTGELFF. CDR3 DNA: TGCAGCGTCAGGGACAGGGGTGTAACCGGGGAGCTGTTTTTT.

The J gene is TRBJ2-7, the V gene TRBV19; no firm D call. CDR3 size: 13 residues. Germline-derived CDR1 and CDR2 are LNHDA and SQIVND (reference sequence). The V and J ends lost 6 bases and 0 bases respectively, with 9 bases between them. CDR3 amino acids: CASRDTSSYEQYF. Here the CDR3 DNA reads TGTGCCAGTAGAGACACCAGCTCCTACGAGCAGTACTTC.

V and J are TRBV29-1 and TRBJ1-1; D uncertain. Trimming removed 1 base from V and 4 bases from J, with 10 bases in between. CDR3 length: 13 amino acids. The V gene's germline CDR1 is SQVTM and CDR2 ANQGSEA. The CDR3 DNA reads as TGCAGCGTTGAAGGGCAGGCCACCACTGAAGCTTTCTTT. This sequence encodes CSVEGQATTEAFF.

This clonotype has more than one count but fewer than ten. V is TRBV6-4 and J is TRBJ2-1; either TRBD1 or TRBD2 may supply D (5 bases each). The ends were cut back, 4 bases at V and 3 bases at J, with 10 bases in the middle. Germline CDR1 MRHNA, CDR2 SNTAGT. CDR3 length equals 14 residues. This chain's CDR3 is CASSVRGYYNEQFF. The CDR3 DNA follows: TGTGCCAGCAGTGTTCGGGGCTACTACAATGAGCAGTTCTTC.

This clonotype was recorded once. The rearrangement links TRBV5-1 to TRBJ2-7; 8 bases are a match to TRBD2. Germline CDR1 SGHRS, CDR2 YFSETQ. V shed 0 bases, J shed 2 bases, and the junction held 7 bases outside the gene matches. The CDR3 length is 16 residues. The CDR3 nucleotides read TGCGCCAGCAGCTTGGAACTAGCGGTGGCCGCCTACGAGCAGTACTTC. This encodes CASSLELAVAAYEQYF.

V gene TRBV7-9 combines with J gene TRBJ2-2; D remains ambiguous. The CDR3 contains 13 residues. Germline lookup yields CDR1 SEHNR and CDR2 FQNEAQ (reference sequence). V lost 1 base and J lost 6, with 6 bases in between. Here the CDR3 reads CASSLVLSGELFF. The CDR3 region has the DNA TGTGCCAGCAGCTTAGTTCTTTCCGGGGAGCTGTTTTTT.

The genes are TRBV20-1 and TRBJ2-5; tentative D call: TRBD1 (6 bases). The CDR3 has 11 amino acids. V lost 4 bases to trimming and J lost 5 bases, with 8 bases between them. Germline values: CDR1 DFQATT, CDR2 SNEGSKA (reference sequence). The CDR3 region is CSATGEETQYF. As DNA, the CDR3 is TGCAGTGCTACAGGGGAGGAGACCCAGTACTTC.

Concerning this clonotype itself: One end of the junction does not line up with germline, which may come from a read error. The CDR3 reads CASRFEGLGEQFF. The CDR3 DNA is TGTGCCAGCCGCTTTGAGGGATTAGGTGAGCAGTTCTTC. V and J are TRBV7-2 and TRBJ2-1; tentatively, D is TRBD2 (5 bases). The CDR3 consists of 13 residues. Germline CDR1 and CDR2: SGHTA and FQGNSA.

The chain combines TRBV6-5 with TRBJ2-7, with TRBD1 as a possible D gene (6 bases). CDR3 length: 16 residues. Germline CDR1 and CDR2: MNHEY and SVGAGI. V was trimmed by 2 bases and J by 6 bases, leaving 20 bases between them. CDR3 DNA: TGTGCCAGCAGTTACCCCACAGGGTCCGGGTGGGGCGAGCAGTACTTC. Translation gives CASSYPTGSGWGEQYF.

There are a few counts of this clonotype. The CDR3 region has the DNA TGTGCCAGCAGCTATAACACCGGGGAGCTGTTTTTT. This translates into CASSYNTGELFF. The chain combines TRBV7-3 with TRBJ2-2; D uncertain. CDR1 is SGHTA, CDR2 FQGTGA, per germline. The CDR3 length is 12 residues. V was cut by 4 bases and J by 2 bases, with 2 bases left in between. Variable domain in full (rest from reference TRBV7-3 and TRBJ2-2): GAGVSQTPSNKVTEKGKYVELRCDPISGHTALYWYRQSLGQGPEFLIYFQGTGAADDSGLPNDRFFAVRPEGSVSTLKIQRTERGDSAVYLCASSYNTGELFFGEGSRLTVL.

This sequence joins TRBV7-4 and TRBJ2-7; D gene uncertain. V dropped 4 bases and J dropped 7 bases, with 8 bases sitting between them. The V gene's germline CDR1 is SGHVT and CDR2 SQSDAQ. CDR3 length: 11 amino acids. CDR3 sequence (DNA): TGTGCCAGCAGCTCTTTCGGTGAGCAGTACTTC. This translates into CASSSFGEQYF. Based on the CDR3 plus reference TRBV7-4 and TRBJ2-7, the full variable domain is GAGVSQSPRYKVAKRGRDVALRCDSISGHVTLYWYRQTLGQGSEVLTYSQSDAQRDKSGRPSGRFSAERPERSVSTLKIQRTEQGDSAVYLCASSSFGEQYFGPGTRLTVT.

This chain links TRBV28 with TRBJ2-4, with 8 bases aligning to TRBD2. Germline V gene lookup returns CDR1 MDHEN and CDR2 SYDVKM. The ends lost 1 base at V and 3 bases at J; junction bases unmatched: 5. This CDR3 spans 16 amino acids. This CDR3 reads CASSLLTSGSKNIQYF. The DNA for the CDR3 is TGTGCCAGCAGTTTATTAACTAGCGGTAGCAAAAACATTCAGTACTTC.

V and J are TRBV6-5 and TRBJ2-6; D is undetermined. Germline values: CDR1 MNHEY, CDR2 SVGAGI. This CDR3 contains 19 residues. V dropped 2 bases and J dropped 1 base, with 18 bases sitting between them. CDR3 in amino acids: CASSYNAAQTISGANVLTF. CDR3 DNA: TGTGCCAGCAGTTACAACGCAGCCCAGACCATTTCTGGGGCCAACGTCCTGACTTTC.